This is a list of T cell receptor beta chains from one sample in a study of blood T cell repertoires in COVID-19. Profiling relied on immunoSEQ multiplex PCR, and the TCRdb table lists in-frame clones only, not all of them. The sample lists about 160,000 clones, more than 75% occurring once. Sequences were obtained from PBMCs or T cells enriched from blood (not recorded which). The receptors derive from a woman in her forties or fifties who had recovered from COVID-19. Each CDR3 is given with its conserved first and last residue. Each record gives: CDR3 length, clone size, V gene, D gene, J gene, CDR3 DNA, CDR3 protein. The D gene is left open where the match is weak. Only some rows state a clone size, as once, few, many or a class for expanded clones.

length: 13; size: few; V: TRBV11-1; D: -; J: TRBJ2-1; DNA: TGTGCCAGCAGCTTAGCGGGGGGGCAAGAGCAGTTCTTC; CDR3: CASSLAGGQEQFF
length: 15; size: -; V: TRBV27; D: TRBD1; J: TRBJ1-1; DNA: TGTGCCACCAGGGCGCCGGGACAGGGGCAAACTGAAGCTTTCTTT; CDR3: CATRAPGQGQTEAFF
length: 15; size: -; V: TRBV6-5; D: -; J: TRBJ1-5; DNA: TGTGCCAGCAGTTACTCGAAACGGAGCAATCAGCCCCAGCATTTT; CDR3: CASSYSKRSNQPQHF
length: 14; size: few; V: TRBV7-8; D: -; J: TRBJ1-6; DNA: TGTGCCAGCAGCCGAGACTATTATAATTCACCCCTCCACTTT; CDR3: CASSRDYYNSPLHF
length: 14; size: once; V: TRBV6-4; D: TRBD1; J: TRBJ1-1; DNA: TGTGCCAGCAGTGCCACAGGGGGGAACACTGAAGCTTTCTTT; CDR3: CASSATGGNTEAFF
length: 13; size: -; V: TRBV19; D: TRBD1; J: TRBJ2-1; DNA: TGTGCCAGTAGTACCCGCGGACAGGGAGAGTGCTTCTTC; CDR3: CASSTRGQGECFF
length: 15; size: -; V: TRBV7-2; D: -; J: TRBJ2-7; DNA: TGTGCCAGCAGCTTAGGTACAGCGGGCACCTACGAGCAGTACTTC; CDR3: CASSLGTAGTYEQYF
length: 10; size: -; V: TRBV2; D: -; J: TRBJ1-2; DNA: TGTGCCAGCAGTCTCTATGGCTACACCTTC; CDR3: CASSLYGYTF
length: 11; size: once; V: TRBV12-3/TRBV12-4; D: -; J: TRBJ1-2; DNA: TGTGCCAGCAGTCGTGGGACAAGAGGAGCCTTC; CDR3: CASSRGTRGAF
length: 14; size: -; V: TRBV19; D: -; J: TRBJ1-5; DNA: TGTGCCAGTAGTATGTTGCTACCAAACCAGCCCCAGCATTTT; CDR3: CASSMLLPNQPQHF
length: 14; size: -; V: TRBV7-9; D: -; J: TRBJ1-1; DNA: TGTGCCAGCAGCCTGGGCCATTTGAACACTGAAGCTTTCTTT; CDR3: CASSLGHLNTEAFF
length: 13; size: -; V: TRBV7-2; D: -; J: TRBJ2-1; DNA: TGTGCCAGCAGCTTAGGTATCGGCAATGAGCAGTTCTTC; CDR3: CASSLGIGNEQFF
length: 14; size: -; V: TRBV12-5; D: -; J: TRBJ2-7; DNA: TGTGCTAGTGGTTCTAACATGGGCAGTTTAGAGCAGTACTTC; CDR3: CASGSNMGSLEQYF
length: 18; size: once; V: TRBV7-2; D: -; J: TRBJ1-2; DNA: TGTGCCAGCAGCTTAGGAGGGAATCCCTCCAATTGGAACTATGGCTACACCTTC; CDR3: CASSLGGNPSNWNYGYTF
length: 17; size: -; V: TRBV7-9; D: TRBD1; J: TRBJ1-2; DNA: TGTGCCAGCAGCCCAGAACTTCGACAGGGGGCCTCCTATGGCTACACCTTC; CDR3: CASSPELRQGASYGYTF
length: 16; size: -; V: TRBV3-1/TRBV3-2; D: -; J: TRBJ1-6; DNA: TGTGCCAGCAGCCAAGAGAGGAAACAGGCAGATTCACCCCTCCACTTT; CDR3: CASSQERKQADSPLHF
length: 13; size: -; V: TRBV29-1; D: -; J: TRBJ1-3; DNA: TGCAGCGGGTCTCTTAGCGCTGGAAACACCATATATTTT; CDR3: CSGSLSAGNTIYF
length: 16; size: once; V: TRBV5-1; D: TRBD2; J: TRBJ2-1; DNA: TGCGCCAGCAGCAGTGGACTAGTAGGGGCCTACAATGAGCAGTTCTTC; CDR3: CASSSGLVGAYNEQFF
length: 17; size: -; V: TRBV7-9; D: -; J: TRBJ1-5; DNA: TGTGCCAGCAGCTTACATCCGGGCCTAGCTAGCAATCAGCCCCAGCATTTT; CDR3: CASSLHPGLASNQPQHF
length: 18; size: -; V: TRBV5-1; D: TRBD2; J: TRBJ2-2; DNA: TGCGCCAGCAGCTTGGGGCTAGCGGGGGCCGGAAACACCGGGGAGCTGTTTTTT; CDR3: CASSLGLAGAGNTGELFF
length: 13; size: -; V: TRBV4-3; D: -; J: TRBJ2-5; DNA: TGCGCCAGCAGCCAAGATAGGGGAGAGACCCAGTACTTC; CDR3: CASSQDRGETQYF
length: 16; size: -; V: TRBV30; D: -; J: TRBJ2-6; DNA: TGTGCCTGGAGTGTTCAGGGGAAGGGTGGGGCCAACGTCCTGACTTTC; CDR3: CAWSVQGKGGANVLTF
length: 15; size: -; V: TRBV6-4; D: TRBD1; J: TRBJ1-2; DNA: TGTGCCAGCACCCCCCGGGACAGGGGGCGCGGCGGCTACACCTTC; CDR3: CASTPRDRGRGGYTF
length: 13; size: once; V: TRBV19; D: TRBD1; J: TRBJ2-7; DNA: TGTGCCAGTAGTACCTTAACAGGGGCCGAGCAGTACTTC; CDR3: CASSTLTGAEQYF
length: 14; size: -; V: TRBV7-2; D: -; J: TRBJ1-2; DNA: TGTGCCAGCAGCTTAGATGGGGGCGAGGGAGGCTACACCTTC; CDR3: CASSLDGGEGGYTF
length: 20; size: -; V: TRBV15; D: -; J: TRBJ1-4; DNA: TGTGCCACCAGCAGAGATAGATATTCGGGCAGGGTCTCAACTAATGAAAAACTGTTTTTT; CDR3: CATSRDRYSGRVSTNEKLFF
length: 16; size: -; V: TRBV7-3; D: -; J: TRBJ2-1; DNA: TGTGCCAGCAGCCCCGCTTTGACGGGGGGCTGGGGTGAGCAGTTCTTC; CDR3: CASSPALTGGWGEQFF
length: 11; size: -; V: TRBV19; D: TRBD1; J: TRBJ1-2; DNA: TGTGCCAGCAGGACAGGCCGAGGCTACACCTTC; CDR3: CASRTGRGYTF
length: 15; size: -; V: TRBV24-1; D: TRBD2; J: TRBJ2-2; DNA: TGTGCCACCAGTGATCCACGGGGGGTCACCGGGGAGCTGTTTTTT; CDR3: CATSDPRGVTGELFF
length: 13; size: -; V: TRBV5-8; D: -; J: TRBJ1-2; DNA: TGTGCCAGCAGTCAACAGGGTCCTTATGGCTACACCTTC; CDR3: CASSQQGPYGYTF
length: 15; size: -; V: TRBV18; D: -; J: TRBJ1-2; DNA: TGTGCCAGCTCCCAGGACAGAAATCTCTTGTATGGCTACACCTTC; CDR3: CASSQDRNLLYGYTF
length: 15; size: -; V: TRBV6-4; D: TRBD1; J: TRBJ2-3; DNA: TGTGCCAGCAGCCTCGAGGGACAGGGAACAGATACGCAGTATTTT; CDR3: CASSLEGQGTDTQYF
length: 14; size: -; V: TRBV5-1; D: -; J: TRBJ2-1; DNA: TGCGCCAGCAAGGCGGTGGAGAGTTACAATGAGCAGTTCTTC; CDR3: CASKAVESYNEQFF
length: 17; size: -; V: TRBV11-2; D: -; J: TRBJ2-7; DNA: TGTGCCAGCAGCTCCGGACAGAGCGCCCGTTCTTACTACGAGCAGTACTTC; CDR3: CASSSGQSARSYYEQYF
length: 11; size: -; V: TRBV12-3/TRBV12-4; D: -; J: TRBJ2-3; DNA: TGTGCCAGCAGTTTATGGGGAGCCCGGTATTTT; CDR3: CASSLWGARYF
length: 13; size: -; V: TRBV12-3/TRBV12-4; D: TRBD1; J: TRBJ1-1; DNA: TGTGCCAGCAGAACAGGGGGGAACACTGAAGCTTTCTTT; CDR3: CASRTGGNTEAFF
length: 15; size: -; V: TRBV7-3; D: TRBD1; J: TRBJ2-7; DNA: TGTGCCAGCAGCCCATCAGGGGGCCTGACGTACGAGCAGTACTTC; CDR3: CASSPSGGLTYEQYF
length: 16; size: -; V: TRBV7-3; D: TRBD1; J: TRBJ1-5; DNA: TGTGCCAGCAGTCGGGTTGAGGGGGCGGGCGGTCAGCCCCAGCATTTT; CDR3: CASSRVEGAGGQPQHF
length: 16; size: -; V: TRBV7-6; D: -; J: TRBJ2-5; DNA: TGTGCCAGCAGCTTAGGGGTTACTAGTAAGGAAGAGACCCAGTACTTC; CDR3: CASSLGVTSKEETQYF
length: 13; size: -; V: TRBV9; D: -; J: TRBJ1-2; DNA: TGTGCCAGCAGCGTAGATCCCATCTATGGCTACACCTTC; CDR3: CASSVDPIYGYTF